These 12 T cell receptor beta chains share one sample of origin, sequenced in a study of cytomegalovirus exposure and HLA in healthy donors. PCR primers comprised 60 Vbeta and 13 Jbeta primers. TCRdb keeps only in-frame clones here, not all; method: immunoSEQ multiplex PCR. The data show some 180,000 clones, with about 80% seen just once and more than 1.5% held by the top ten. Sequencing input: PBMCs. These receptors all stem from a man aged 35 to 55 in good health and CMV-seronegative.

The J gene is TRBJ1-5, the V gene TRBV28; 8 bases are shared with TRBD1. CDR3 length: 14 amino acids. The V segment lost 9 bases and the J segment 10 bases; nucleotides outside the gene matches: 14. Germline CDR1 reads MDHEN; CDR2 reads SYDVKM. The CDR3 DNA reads TGTGCCAGTCAATTATCGGGACAGGCTTATCCCCAGCATTTT. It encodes CASQLSGQAYPQHF.

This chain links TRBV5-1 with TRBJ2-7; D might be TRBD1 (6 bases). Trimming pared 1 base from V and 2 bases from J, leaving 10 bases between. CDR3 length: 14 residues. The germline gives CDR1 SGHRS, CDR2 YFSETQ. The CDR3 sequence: CASSLNTGPYEQYF. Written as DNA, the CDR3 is TGCGCCAGCAGCTTGAACACAGGGCCCTACGAGCAGTACTTC. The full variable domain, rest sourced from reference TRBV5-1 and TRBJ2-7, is KAGVTQTPRYLIKTRGQQVTLSCSPISGHRSVSWYQQTPGQGLQFLFEYFSETQRNKGNFPGRFSGRQFSNSRSEMNVSTLELGDSALYLCASSLNTGPYEQYFGPGTRLTVT.

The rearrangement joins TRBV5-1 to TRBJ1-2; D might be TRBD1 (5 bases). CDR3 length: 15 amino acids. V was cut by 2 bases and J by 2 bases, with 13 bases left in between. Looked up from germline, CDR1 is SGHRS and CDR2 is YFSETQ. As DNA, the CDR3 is TGCGCCAGCAGCTTAAGAGGGGACTGGAACTATGGCTACACCTTC. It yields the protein CASSLRGDWNYGYTF. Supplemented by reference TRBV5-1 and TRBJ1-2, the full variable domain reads KAGVTQTPRYLIKTRGQQVTLSCSPISGHRSVSWYQQTPGQGLQFLFEYFSETQRNKGNFPGRFSGRQFSNSRSEMNVSTLELGDSALYLCASSLRGDWNYGYTFGSGTRLTVV.

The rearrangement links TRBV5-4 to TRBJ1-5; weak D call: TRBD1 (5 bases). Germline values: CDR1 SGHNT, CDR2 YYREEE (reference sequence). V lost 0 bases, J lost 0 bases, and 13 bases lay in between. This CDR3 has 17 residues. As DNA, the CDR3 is TGTGCCAGCAGCTTGGGGGGGGACGGCTATAGCAATCAGCCCCAGCATTTT. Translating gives CASSLGGDGYSNQPQHF. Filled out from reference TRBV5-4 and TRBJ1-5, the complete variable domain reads ETGVTQSPTHLIKTRGQQVTLRCSSQSGHNTVSWYQQALGQGPQFIFQYYREEENGRGNFPPRFSGLQFPNYSSELNVNALELDDSALYLCASSLGGDGYSNQPQHFGDGTRLSIL.

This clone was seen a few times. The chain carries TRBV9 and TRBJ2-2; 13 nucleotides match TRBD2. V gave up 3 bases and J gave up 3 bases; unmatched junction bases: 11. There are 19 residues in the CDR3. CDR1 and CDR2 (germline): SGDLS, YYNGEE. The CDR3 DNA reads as TGTGCCAGCAGCGCTCTTACTAGCGGGAGGGCCGGTTACACCGGGGAGCTGTTTTTT. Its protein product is CASSALTSGRAGYTGELFF.

The CDR3 sequence is CASSKSPQTGETQYF. CDR3 coding DNA: TGTGCCAGCAGCAAAAGCCCCCAGACAGGGGAGACCCAGTACTTC. V is TRBV21-1 and J is TRBJ2-5; TRBD1 is the table's D call, not checked against the DNA. TRBV21-1 is reported as a pseudogene. This CDR3 contains 15 residues.

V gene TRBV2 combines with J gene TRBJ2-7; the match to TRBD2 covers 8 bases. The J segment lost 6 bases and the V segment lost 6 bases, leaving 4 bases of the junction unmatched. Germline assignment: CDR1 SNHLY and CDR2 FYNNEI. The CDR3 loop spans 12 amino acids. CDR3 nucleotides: TGTGCCAGCAGGCCCACTAGCGGCGAGCAGTACTTC. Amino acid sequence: CASRPTSGEQYF.

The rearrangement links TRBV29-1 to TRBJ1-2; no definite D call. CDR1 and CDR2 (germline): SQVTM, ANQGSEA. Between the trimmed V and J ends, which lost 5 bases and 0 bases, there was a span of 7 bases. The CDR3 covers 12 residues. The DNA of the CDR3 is TGCAGCGTTTACGGAGCTAACTATGGCTACACCTTC. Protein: CSVYGANYGYTF.

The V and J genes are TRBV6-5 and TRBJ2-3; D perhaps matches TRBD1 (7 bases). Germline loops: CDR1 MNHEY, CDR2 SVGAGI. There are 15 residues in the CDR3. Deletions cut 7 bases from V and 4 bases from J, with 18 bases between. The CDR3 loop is CASTGAGGRADTQYF. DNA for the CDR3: TGTGCCAGCACTGGGGCAGGGGGGCGTGCAGATACGCAGTATTTT.

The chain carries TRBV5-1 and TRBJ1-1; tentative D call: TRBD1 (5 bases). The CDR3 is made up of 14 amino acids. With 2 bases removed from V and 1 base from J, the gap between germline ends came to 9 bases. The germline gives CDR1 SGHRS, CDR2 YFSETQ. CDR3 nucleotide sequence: TGCGCCAGCAGCTTACAGGTTTCGAACACTGAAGCTTTCTTT. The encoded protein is CASSLQVSNTEAFF.

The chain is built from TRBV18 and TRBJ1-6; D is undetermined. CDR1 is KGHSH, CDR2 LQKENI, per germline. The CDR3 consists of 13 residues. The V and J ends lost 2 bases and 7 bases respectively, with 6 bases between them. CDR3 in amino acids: CASSPDMNSPLHF. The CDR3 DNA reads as TGTGCCAGCTCACCAGACATGAATTCACCCCTCCACTTT.

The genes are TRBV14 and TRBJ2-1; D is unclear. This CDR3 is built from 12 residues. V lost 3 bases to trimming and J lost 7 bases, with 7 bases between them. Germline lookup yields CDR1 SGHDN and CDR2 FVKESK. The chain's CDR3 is CASSHNRNEQFF. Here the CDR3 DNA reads TGTGCCAGCAGCCACAACCGGAATGAGCAGTTCTTC.